Below, 8 T cell receptor beta chains from the same sample are listed, as sequenced in a study of CXCR3-negative and CXCR3-positive naive CD8 T cells. UMI-tagged TRB cDNA libraries were built via 5' RACE. With the 5' RACE reads reprocessed, TCRdb shows one record per CDR3 protein and no DNA. The repertoire table contains about 130,000 distinct CDR3 sequences. The sample taken for sequencing was naive CXCR3- CD8+ T cells from blood. Subset noted: CD45RO-CCR7+CD27+CD95- naive CD8+ T cells lacking CXCR3 (TNR3-). The receptors were sampled from a human donor in good health. Some clones in this sample may be carry-over from other donors' samples.

The chain is built from TRBV29-1 and TRBJ2-2. Per the germline V gene, CDR1 is SQVTM and CDR2 is ANQGSEA. The CDR3 totals 15 residues. The CDR3 protein is CSVESASRLTGELFF.

The chain links TRBV12-3 or TRBV12-4 to TRBJ1-5. The length of the CDR3 is 12 residues. CDR3 amino acids: CASSLGEPVQHF.

The chain carries TRBV7-9 and TRBJ2-7. The CDR3 is made up of 13 amino acids. Per the germline V gene, CDR1 is SEHNR and CDR2 is FQNEAQ (reference sequence). CDR3 in amino acids: CASSLLQSYEQYF. Looking up the rest from reference TRBV7-9 and TRBJ2-7 gives the full variable domain: DTGVSQNPRHKITKRGQNVTFRCDPISEHNRLYWYRQTLGQGPEFLTYFQNEAQLEKSRLLSDRFSAERPKGSFSTLEIQRTEQGDSAMYLCASSLLQSYEQYFGPGTRLTVT.

The gene calls are TRBV28 and TRBJ2-3. Germline loops: CDR1 MDHEN, CDR2 SYDVKM. The CDR3 extends over 12 amino acids. The CDR3 loop reads CASSRGSDTQYF.

The J gene is TRBJ1-1, the V gene TRBV20-1; with no DNA, the TCRdb D assignment of TRBD1 cannot be verified. This CDR3 spans 15 amino acids. The germline V gene has CDR1 DFQATT and CDR2 SNEGSKA (reference sequence). The CDR3 here is CSAREAWAGLIEAFF.

The CDR3 region is CASSPWKGLGDEQFF. This chain uses TRBV7-6 with TRBJ2-1; TCRdb's D call of TRBD1 is untestable without DNA. Germline V gene data show CDR1 as SGHVS and CDR2 as FNYEAQ. CDR3 length equals 15 residues.

The rearrangement links TRBV28 to TRBJ2-3; TCRdb's D call of TRBD2 is untestable without DNA. The CDR3 extends over 20 amino acids. The germline V gene has CDR1 MDHEN and CDR2 SYDVKM. The CDR3 sequence: CASSLMGLAGGGFWADTQYF.

The gene calls are TRBV12-3 or TRBV12-4 and TRBJ2-3. The CDR3 has 12 amino acids. CDR3 residues: CASSYSTDTQYF.